The 21 T cell receptor beta chains below were found in one sample sequenced in a study of T cell responses to AZD1222 COVID-19 vaccine. Profiled with immunoSEQ multiplex PCR; TCRdb holds only in-frame clones, not every one. The sample consists of roughly 200,000 clones, over 80% of them appearing once. The sample was peripheral blood, taken 28 days after the second dose of the MenACWY control vaccine. The receptors were sampled from an adult who received the MenACWY meningococcal vaccine as a control.

This chain uses TRBV5-5 with TRBJ2-3, with D possibly matching TRBD2 (6 bases). Germline assignment: CDR1 SGHKS and CDR2 YYEKEE (reference sequence). V lost 2 bases, J lost 4 bases, and 8 bases lay in between. This CDR3 is built from 13 residues. This CDR3 reads CASSFTSSDTQYF. For the CDR3, the DNA is TGTGCCAGCAGCTTCACTAGCTCAGATACGCAGTATTTT.

V is TRBV3-1 (or the pseudogene TRBV3-2) and J is TRBJ2-3; weak D call: TRBD2 (5 bases). The CDR3 extends over 13 amino acids. Germline CDR1 is LGHDT and CDR2 is YNNKEL (reference sequence). V was shortened by 1 base and J by 5 bases, with 7 bases between the two germline ends. The CDR3 nucleotides read TGTGCCAGCAGCCAAGGAGAGGGAGATACGCAGTATTTT. Translation gives CASSQGEGDTQYF.

The chain employs TRBV4-3 and TRBJ2-2; 11 nucleotides line up with TRBD1. Germline lookup yields CDR1 LGHNA and CDR2 YSLEER. The CDR3 runs 16 residues. Trimming removed 1 base from V and 7 bases from J; junction bases left unmatched: 5. The CDR3 DNA sequence: TGCGCCAGCAGCCAAGCCTGGGGACAGGGGGTCGGGGAGCTGTTTTTT. It specifies CASSQAWGQGVGELFF.

J is TRBJ2-3 and V is TRBV7-2; tentative D call: TRBD2 (7 bases). Germline V CDR1 and CDR2: SGHTA, FQGNSA. The CDR3 is 14 residues long. Trimming took 4 bases from V and 6 from J, leaving 14 bases between them. The CDR3 loop is CASSSLGGADTQYF. The CDR3 DNA follows: TGTGCCAGCAGCTCCTTAGGGGGGGCGGATACGCAGTATTTT.

The V call is TRBV19, the J call TRBJ1-4; D remains ambiguous. V lost 3 bases and J lost 8, with 10 bases in between. This CDR3 contains 13 residues. Looked up from germline, CDR1 is LNHDA and CDR2 is SQIVND (reference sequence). CDR3 sequence reads: CASSIQRPEKLFF. CDR3 coding DNA: TGTGCCAGTAGTATCCAACGTCCCGAAAAACTGTTTTTT. The full variable domain, rest sourced from reference TRBV19 and TRBJ1-4, is DGGITQSPKYLFRKEGQNVTLSCEQNLNHDAMYWYRQDPGQGLRLIYYSQIVNDFQKGDIAEGYSVSREKKESFPLTVTSAQKNPTAFYLCASSIQRPEKLFFGSGTQLSVL.

The chain links TRBV27 to TRBJ1-3; D not certain. The CDR3 is 13 amino acids. V was clipped by 5 bases and J by 9 bases, with 14 bases between them. Germline CDR1 MNHEY, CDR2 SMNVEV (reference sequence). DNA of the CDR3: TGTGCCAGCAGTGACGCGGGTTCGGGCACCATATATTTT. It codes for CASSDAGSGTIYF.

This clone was seen only once. The V gene is TRBV15, the J gene TRBJ1-3, with D possibly being TRBD1 (6 bases). Germline CDR1 LNHNV, CDR2 YYDKDF (reference sequence). V dropped 1 base and J dropped 0 bases, with 10 bases sitting between them. The CDR3 has 16 residues. This CDR3 is CATSRGRGDSGNTIYF. CDR3 sequence (DNA): TGTGCCACCAGCAGAGGCAGGGGCGACTCTGGAAACACCATATATTTT.

This clone came up once. The chain couples TRBV4-3 to TRBJ2-2, with TRBD2 as a possible D gene (6 bases). This CDR3 has 14 amino acids. The V gene lost 3 bases and the J gene lost 7 bases, with 12 bases spanning the gap. Looked up from germline, CDR1 is LGHNA and CDR2 is YSLEER. This CDR3 reads CASSHGGYNGELFF. The DNA of the CDR3 is TGCGCCAGCAGCCATGGGGGGTATAACGGGGAGCTGTTTTTT.

This chain joins TRBV28 and TRBJ2-7, with TRBD1 matching over 9 bases. This CDR3 contains 14 residues. Losses at the gene ends were 10 bases for V and 2 bases for J; bases not matched to a gene: 9. The germline V gene has CDR1 MDHEN and CDR2 SYDVKM. The CDR3 protein is CATTLGTGPYEQYF. The CDR3 DNA reads TGTGCCACCACCCTCGGGACAGGGCCCTACGAGCAGTACTTC.

In its sample, this clone was seen once. V usage is TRBV28 and J usage is TRBJ1-6; D is possibly TRBD1 (5 bases). CDR1 is MDHEN, CDR2 SYDVKM, per germline. The V end was cut by 7 bases, the J end by 7 bases, with 11 bases between. This CDR3 spans 13 amino acids. The CDR3 loop is CASTPHRNSPLHF. In nucleotides, the CDR3 is TGTGCCAGCACCCCCCACAGGAATTCACCCCTCCACTTT.

This clone was counted once. This chain joins TRBV20-1 and TRBJ1-1; a weak D match, TRBD1 (5 bases). CDR1 is DFQATT, CDR2 SNEGSKA, per germline (reference sequence). The CDR3 length is 10 residues. CDR3 sequence reads: CSDRNTEAFF. Written as DNA, the CDR3 is TGCAGCGACAGAAACACTGAAGCTTTCTTT.

The rearrangement links TRBV7-2 to TRBJ2-7; a possible D gene is TRBD2 (6 bases). V lost 4 bases and J 3 bases, leaving 10 bases between the germline ends. There are 13 residues in the CDR3. CDR1 and CDR2 from the germline V gene are SGHTA and FQGNSA. The CDR3 region has the DNA TGTGCCAGCAGCTCTAGCGCGCTCTACGAGCAGTACTTC. Translation: CASSSSALYEQYF.

The V gene is TRBV19, the J gene TRBJ1-2, with D possibly TRBD1 on 5 matching bases. Trimming took 6 bases from V and 2 from J, leaving 31 bases between them. Germline V gene data show CDR1 as LNHDA and CDR2 as SQIVND (reference sequence). This CDR3 is built from 20 residues. The CDR3 reads CASSPPLWGRVGLKNYGYTF. CDR3 nucleotides: TGTGCCAGTAGCCCTCCTTTATGGGGCAGGGTTGGATTAAAAAACTATGGCTACACCTTC.

Points on this clone: The sample has other DNA sequences that encode this CDR3 too. This rearrangement joins TRBV20-1 to TRBJ1-1, with D unresolved. V was cut by 3 bases and J by 3 bases, with 5 bases left in between. Germline values: CDR1 DFQATT, CDR2 SNEGSKA (reference sequence). The CDR3 runs to 11 residues. The CDR3 nucleotides are TGCAGTGCTAGGGGAGACACTGAAGCTTTCTTT. It specifies CSARGDTEAFF.

The rearrangement links TRBV19 to TRBJ2-4; D may be TRBD2 (6 bases). The germline V gene has CDR1 LNHDA and CDR2 SQIVND (reference sequence). The CDR3 runs 15 residues. The V gene lost 8 bases and the J gene lost 0 bases, with 14 bases spanning the gap. CDR3 DNA sequence: TGTGCCAGTTCGGAGGGGCCTCTAGCCAAAAACATTCAGTACTTC. Translating gives CASSEGPLAKNIQYF.

J is TRBJ2-3 and V is TRBV2, with 9 bases that match TRBD2. The V segment lost 6 bases and the J segment 0 bases; nucleotides outside the gene matches: 7. This CDR3 comprises 16 residues. Germline lookup yields CDR1 SNHLY and CDR2 FYNNEI. This chain's CDR3 is CASRRGGPTSTDTQYF. CDR3 nucleotide sequence: TGTGCCAGCAGGCGGGGGGGCCCCACTAGCACAGATACGCAGTATTTT. The entire variable domain, with the rest obtained from reference TRBV2 and TRBJ2-3, is as follows: EPEVTQTPSHQVTQMGQEVILRCVPISNHLYFYWYRQILGQKVEFLVSFYNNEISEKSEIFDDQFSVERPDGSNFTLKIRSTKLEDSAMYFCASRRGGPTSTDTQYFGPGTRLTVL.

V is TRBV6-5 and J is TRBJ2-3, with 7 nucleotides matching TRBD1. V gave up 6 bases and J gave up 5 bases; unmatched junction bases: 2. The CDR3 loop spans 12 amino acids. CDR1 is MNHEY, CDR2 SVGAGI, per germline. The CDR3 DNA sequence: TGTGCCAGCAGCGACAGGGTAGATACGCAGTATTTT. Its protein product is CASSDRVDTQYF.

The rearrangement joins TRBV4-2 to TRBJ1-1; 7 nucleotides align to TRBD1. The J segment lost 1 base and the V segment lost 6 bases, leaving 8 bases of the junction unmatched. CDR3 length: 15 residues. The V gene's germline CDR1 is LGHNA and CDR2 YNFKEQ. The CDR3 DNA is TGTGCCAGCAGACAGTCCAGGGGGGAGAACACTGAAGCTTTCTTT. It translates to CASRQSRGENTEAFF.

The chain links TRBV6-5 to TRBJ1-2; D is ambiguous. Trimming left V 6 bases short and J 1 base short, with 6 bases between. The CDR3 has 12 amino acids. From germline, CDR1 is MNHEY and CDR2 SVGAGI. CDR3 in DNA: TGTGCCAGCAGGCCGGGTAACTATGGCTACACCTTC. It encodes CASRPGNYGYTF.

V is TRBV18 and J is TRBJ2-2; D ambiguous. The ends were cut back, 4 bases at V and 1 base at J, with 4 bases in the middle. This CDR3 region has 13 residues. The germline gives CDR1 KGHSH, CDR2 LQKENI. This CDR3 reads CASSLGNTGELFF. Written as DNA, the CDR3 is TGTGCCAGCTCACTGGGGAACACCGGGGAGCTGTTTTTT.

The chain couples TRBV7-9 to TRBJ1-5, with 8 bases matching TRBD1. With 5 bases clipped from V and 2 bases from J, the junction kept 5 bases outside the gene matches. Germline CDR1 SEHNR, CDR2 FQNEAQ (reference sequence). CDR3 length: 15 amino acids. In nucleotides, the CDR3 is TGTGCCAGCAGCCTGACAGGGGTCGGCAATCAGCCCCAGCATTTT. Its protein product is CASSLTGVGNQPQHF.